One T cell receptor beta chain is described in this entry. This clonotype showed up many times. What this receptor recognizes is not known. There are no base qualities to consult, and no much larger clone falls within one base. The germline V gene provides CDR1 SGHDT and CDR2 YYEEEE. V is pared back by 0 bases and J by 4 bases, with 10 bases lying between the germline termini. The CDR3 covers 14 residues, taking in both the cysteine and the phenylalanine. Only CDR3 DNA remains: 42 bases, in frame from the first base. The library was built by means of 5' RACE. TCRdb records NextSeq 500 as the sequencer. In the TCR library protocol, a unique molecular identifier was attached to each TCR cDNA molecule so that PCR and sequencing errors could be corrected. Per the source publication's procedure: Decombinator tools were used for TCR identification, UMI-based error correction and CDR3 extraction. Expanded TCRs were defined as those above a frequency of 2 per 1,000, corresponding to the top 1% of the tumor frequency distribution. Each repertoire was subsampled 100 times to 5,000 TCRs, after which Renyi diversity was computed with the R vegan package. CDR3 similarity networks were constructed using string-kernel similarity of amino acid triplets, with links drawn between CDR3s whose pairwise similarity was above 0.82. TCRdb handled the public reads itself, with Q25 trimming in fastp and clone calling in MiXCR, and kept productive beta chains. For every CDR3 protein sequence, its rows merge into one entry that carries the most common genes and DNA. These V and J calls rely on TCRdb rather than the paper's analysis. The sample yields over 10,000 distinct CDR3 sequences; around 15% were counted once. The top ten clones comprise more than 35% of the sample.

This sample was taken from a study of spatial heterogeneity in lung cancer (dated by TCRdb to 2018 to 2020). Background on the whole study: More beta-chain than alpha-chain transcripts were consistently detected, likely reflecting higher beta-chain transcript abundance. In non-small cell lung cancer, the study made a quantitative comparison of TCR alpha and beta repertoires among multiple tumor regions, matched nontumor lung and blood. In the raw uncorrected reads, each unique combination of TCR and UMI appeared on average more than ten times. Both alpha and beta chains were TCR-sequenced in samples taken at surgery, namely 220 tumor regions, fewer than 80 matched nontumor lung samples and approximately 58 PBMC samples. The study linked features of the TCR repertoire to counts of nonsynonymous mutations, which were determined by whole-exome sequencing of tumor tissue.

The sample's time point label is to be understood as: sample taken at primary tumor resection. Without any cell sorting, TCR sequencing was performed on whole RNA extracted either from tumor and nontumor lung tissue or from cryopreserved PBMC samples. Samples were obtained from approximately 77 patients with early-stage, untreated non-small cell lung cancer from the lung TRACERx cohort. Patients were selected for TCR sequencing only if sufficient RNA was available from at least two tumor regions. Beyond this particular receptor, the publication reports: Additional single-cell paired TCR alpha and beta sequencing was considered necessary to confirm, at a functional level, the hypothesis that regional TCRs recognize regional mutations. Ubiquitous expanded tumor TCRs were found in blood more often at tumor resection than at routine follow-up.

The receptor was isolated from a male donor with early-stage non-small cell lung cancer. Recombination linked TRBV5-6 to TRBJ1-2, and possibly TRBD1, on 6 matching bases. This material consisted of PBMCs, taken at surgery. Here the CDR3 is given as CASSLAGGSYGYTF. The nucleotides are TGTGCCAGCAGCTTGGCGGGGGGCAGCTATGGCTACACCTTC.